This T cell receptor (beta chain) stems from a study of blood T cell repertoires in COVID-19. Original methodology: Scientists estimated how many nucleated cells there were by amplifying reference gene primers. The repertoire was sequenced with immunoSEQ multiplex PCR; TCRdb's copy has only in-frame clones and lacks some. The D gene and trimming were derived from the DNA, and the V and J assignments and clone size from that table. The sample shows fewer than 45,000 clones, 80% to 90% of them seen only once. The CDR3 spans 17 residues. Germline values: CDR1 SGHNT, CDR2 YYREEE (reference sequence). Trimming took 3 bases from V and 4 from J; bases not matched to a gene: 7.

The sample taken for sequencing was peripheral blood. The rearrangement joins TRBV5-4 to TRBJ2-2; 12 nucleotides align to TRBD2. The origin of this receptor is a man older than 75 with active COVID-19. CDR3 in amino acids: CASSSLTSGRSTGELFF. CDR3 coding DNA: TGTGCCAGCAGCTCCCTAACTAGCGGGAGGTCCACCGGGGAGCTGTTTTTT. Full variable domain (outside the CDR3, taken from reference TRBV5-4 and TRBJ2-2): ETGVTQSPTHLIKTRGQQVTLRCSSQSGHNTVSWYQQALGQGPQFIFQYYREEENGRGNFPPRFSGLQFPNYSSELNVNALELDDSALYLCASSSLTSGRSTGELFFGEGSRLTVL.